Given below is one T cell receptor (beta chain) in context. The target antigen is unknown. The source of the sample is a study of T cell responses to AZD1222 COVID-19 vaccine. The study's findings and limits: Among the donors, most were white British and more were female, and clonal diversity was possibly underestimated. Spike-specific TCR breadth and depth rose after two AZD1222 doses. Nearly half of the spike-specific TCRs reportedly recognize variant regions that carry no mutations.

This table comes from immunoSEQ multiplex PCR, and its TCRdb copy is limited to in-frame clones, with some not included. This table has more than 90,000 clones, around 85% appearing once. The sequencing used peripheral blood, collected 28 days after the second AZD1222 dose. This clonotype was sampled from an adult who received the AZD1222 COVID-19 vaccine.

As DNA, the CDR3 is TGTGCCAGCCACGCGCAGGGTGGCCAGCCCCAGCATTTT. This encodes CASHAQGGQPQHF. The rearrangement joins TRBV2 to TRBJ1-5; D perhaps matches TRBD1 (5 bases). The CDR3 contains 13 residues. The ends were cut back, 8 bases at V and 7 bases at J, with 15 bases in the middle. In germline, CDR1 is SNHLY, CDR2 FYNNEI.